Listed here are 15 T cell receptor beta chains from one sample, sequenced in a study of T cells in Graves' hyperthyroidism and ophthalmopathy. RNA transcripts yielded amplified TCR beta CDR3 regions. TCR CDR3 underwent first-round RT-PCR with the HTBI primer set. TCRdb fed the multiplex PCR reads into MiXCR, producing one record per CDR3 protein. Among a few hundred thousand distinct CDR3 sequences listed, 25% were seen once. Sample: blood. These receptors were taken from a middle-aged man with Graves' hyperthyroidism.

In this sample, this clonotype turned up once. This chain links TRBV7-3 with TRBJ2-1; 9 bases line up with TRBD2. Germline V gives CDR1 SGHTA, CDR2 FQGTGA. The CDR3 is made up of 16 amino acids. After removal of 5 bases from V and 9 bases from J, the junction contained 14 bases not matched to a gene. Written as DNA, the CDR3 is TGTGCCAGCAGCCCTCCGGGCGCGGGAGGGCCTGTTGAGCAGTTCTTC. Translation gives CASSPPGAGGPVEQFF.

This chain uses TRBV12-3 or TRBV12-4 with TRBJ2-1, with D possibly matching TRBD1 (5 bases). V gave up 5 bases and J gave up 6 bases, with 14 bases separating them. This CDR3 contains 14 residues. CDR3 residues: CASSDRQGRNEQFF. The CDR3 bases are TGTGCCAGCAGTGATCGGCAGGGTCGCAATGAGCAGTTCTTC.

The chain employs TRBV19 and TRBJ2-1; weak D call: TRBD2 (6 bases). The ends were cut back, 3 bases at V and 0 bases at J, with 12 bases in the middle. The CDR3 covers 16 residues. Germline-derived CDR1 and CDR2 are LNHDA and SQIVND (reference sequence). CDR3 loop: CASSIPRGISYNEQFF. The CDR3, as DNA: TGTGCCAGTAGTATCCCCCGCGGGATCTCCTACAATGAGCAGTTCTTC. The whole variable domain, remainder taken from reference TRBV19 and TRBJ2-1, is DGGITQSPKYLFRKEGQNVTLSCEQNLNHDAMYWYRQDPGQGLRLIYYSQIVNDFQKGDIAEGYSVSREKKESFPLTVTSAQKNPTAFYLCASSIPRGISYNEQFFGPGTRLTVL.

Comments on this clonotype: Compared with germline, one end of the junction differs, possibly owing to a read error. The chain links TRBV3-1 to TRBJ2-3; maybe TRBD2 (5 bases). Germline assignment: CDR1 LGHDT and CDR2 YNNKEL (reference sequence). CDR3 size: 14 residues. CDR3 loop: CASNQTGSTDTQYF. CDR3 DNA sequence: TGTGCCAGCAACCAAACGGGAAGCACAGATACGCAGTATTTT.

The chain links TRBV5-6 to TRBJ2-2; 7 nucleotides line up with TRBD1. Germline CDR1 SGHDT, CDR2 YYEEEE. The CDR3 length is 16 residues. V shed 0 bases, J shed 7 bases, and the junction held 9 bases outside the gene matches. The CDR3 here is CASSLEPTGFGGELFF. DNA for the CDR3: TGTGCCAGCAGCTTGGAGCCGACAGGGTTCGGCGGGGAGCTGTTTTTT. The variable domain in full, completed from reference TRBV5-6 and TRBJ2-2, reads DAGVTQSPTHLIKTRGQQVTLRCSPKSGHDTVSWYQQALGQGPQFIFQYYEEEERQRGNFPDRFSGHQFPNYSSELNVNALLLGDSALYLCASSLEPTGFGGELFFGEGSRLTVL.

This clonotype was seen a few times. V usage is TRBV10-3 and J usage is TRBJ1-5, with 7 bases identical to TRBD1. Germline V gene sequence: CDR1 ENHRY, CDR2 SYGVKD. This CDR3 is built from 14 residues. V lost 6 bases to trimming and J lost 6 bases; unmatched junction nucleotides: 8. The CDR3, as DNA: TGTGCCATCAGCCCAGGGGGTAGATTTCAGCCCCAGCATTTT. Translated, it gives CAISPGGRFQPQHF.

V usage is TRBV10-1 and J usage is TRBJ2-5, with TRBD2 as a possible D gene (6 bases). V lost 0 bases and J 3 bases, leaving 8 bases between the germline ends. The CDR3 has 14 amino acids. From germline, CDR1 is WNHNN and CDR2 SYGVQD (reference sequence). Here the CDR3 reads CASSESGGKETQYF. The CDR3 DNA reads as TGCGCCAGCAGTGAGTCTGGCGGGAAAGAGACCCAGTACTTC.

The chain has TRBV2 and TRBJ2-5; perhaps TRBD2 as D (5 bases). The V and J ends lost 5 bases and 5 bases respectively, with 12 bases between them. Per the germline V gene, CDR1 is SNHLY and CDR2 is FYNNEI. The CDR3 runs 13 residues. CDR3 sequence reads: CASSLSLAETQYF. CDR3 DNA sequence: TGTGCCAGCAGTCTCTCTTTAGCGGAGACCCAGTACTTC. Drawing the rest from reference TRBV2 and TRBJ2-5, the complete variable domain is EPEVTQTPSHQVTQMGQEVILRCVPISNHLYFYWYRQILGQKVEFLVSFYNNEISEKSEIFDDQFSVERPDGSNFTLKIRSTKLEDSAMYFCASSLSLAETQYFGPGTRLLVL.

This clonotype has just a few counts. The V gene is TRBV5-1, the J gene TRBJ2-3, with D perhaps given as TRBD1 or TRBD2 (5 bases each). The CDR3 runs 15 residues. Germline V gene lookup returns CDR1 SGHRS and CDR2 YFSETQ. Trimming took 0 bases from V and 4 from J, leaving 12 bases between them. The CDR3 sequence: CASSLAWGSPDTQYF. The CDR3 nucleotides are TGCGCCAGCAGCTTGGCCTGGGGGAGTCCAGATACGCAGTATTTT.

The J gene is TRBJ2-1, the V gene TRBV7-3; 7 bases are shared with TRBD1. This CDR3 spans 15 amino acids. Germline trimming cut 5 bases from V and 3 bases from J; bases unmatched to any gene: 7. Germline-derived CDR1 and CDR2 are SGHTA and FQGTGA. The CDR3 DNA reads TGTGCCAGCAGCCACCAGACAGGGAACTACAATGAGCAGTTCTTC. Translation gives CASSHQTGNYNEQFF.

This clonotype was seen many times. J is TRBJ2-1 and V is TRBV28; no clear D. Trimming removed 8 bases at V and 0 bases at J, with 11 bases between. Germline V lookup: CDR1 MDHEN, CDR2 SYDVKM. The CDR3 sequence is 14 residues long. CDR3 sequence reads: CASGRSSSYNEQFF. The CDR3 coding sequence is TGTGCCAGCGGTAGAAGTAGCTCCTACAATGAGCAGTTCTTC.

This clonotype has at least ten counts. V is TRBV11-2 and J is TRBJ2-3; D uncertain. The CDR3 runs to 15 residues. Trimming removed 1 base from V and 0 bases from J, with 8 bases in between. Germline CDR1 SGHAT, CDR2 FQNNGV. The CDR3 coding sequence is TGTGCCAGCAGCTTAGGCTCCCCGAGCACAGATACGCAGTATTTT. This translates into CASSLGSPSTDTQYF.

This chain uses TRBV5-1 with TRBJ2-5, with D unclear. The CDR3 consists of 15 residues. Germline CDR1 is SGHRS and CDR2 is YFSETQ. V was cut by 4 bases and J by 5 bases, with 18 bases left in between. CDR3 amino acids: CASSKNGKETETQYF. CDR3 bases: TGCGCCAGCAGCAAAAATGGGAAGGAAACGGAGACCCAGTACTTC. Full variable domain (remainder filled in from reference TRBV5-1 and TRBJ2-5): KAGVTQTPRYLIKTRGQQVTLSCSPISGHRSVSWYQQTPGQGLQFLFEYFSETQRNKGNFPGRFSGRQFSNSRSEMNVSTLELGDSALYLCASSKNGKETETQYFGPGTRLLVL.

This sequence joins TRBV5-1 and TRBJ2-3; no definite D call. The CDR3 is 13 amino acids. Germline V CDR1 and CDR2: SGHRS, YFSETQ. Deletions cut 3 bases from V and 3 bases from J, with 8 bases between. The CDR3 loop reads CASSSLETDTQYF. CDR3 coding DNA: TGCGCCAGCAGCTCGCTAGAAACAGATACGCAGTATTTT.

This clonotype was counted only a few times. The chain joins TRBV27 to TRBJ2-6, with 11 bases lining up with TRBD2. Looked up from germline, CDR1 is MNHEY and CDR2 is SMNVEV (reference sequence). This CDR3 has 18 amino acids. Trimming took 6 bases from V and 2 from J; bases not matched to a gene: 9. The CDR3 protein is CASSLAGGLTTGANVLTF. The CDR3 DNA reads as TGTGCCAGCAGCTTAGCGGGAGGGCTTACAACTGGGGCCAACGTCCTGACTTTC.